The present T cell receptor (beta chain) was sequenced within a study of blood T cell repertoires in COVID-19 (TCRdb year 2020). Context from the whole study: Collaborator samples came from the United States, Italy and Spain and covered acute and convalescent phases of COVID-19. The material from the prospective study consisted of cDNA or gDNA derived from T cells, B-cell-depleted T cells, or PBMCs. The dataset comprised deeply sampled blood TCRbeta repertoires from subjects exposed to, actively infected with, or recovered from COVID-19. A freely available public database, intended as a resource for researchers studying the immune response to SARS-CoV-2, is where the repertoires were released. Samples came from the ongoing ImmuneRACE study (first 160 participants) plus 1,254 subjects from 6 global collaborators. A de-identified subject ID, COVID-19 status, age in years and sex were almost always included in the sample metadata. Where available, HLA class I and class II types were taken from metadata supplied by the sample provider and were not determined by assay-based typing. What the study reported, not specific to this receptor: The quantity of clinical and demographic metadata differed by source and by participant and was supplied without curation.

TCRbeta CDR3 regions were amplified from genomic DNA using the immunoSEQ Assay, a bias-controlled multiplex PCR. The authors processed their data as follows. Nucleated cell counts per sample were estimated from amplification of reference gene primers within the assay. To quantify the absolute abundance of each unique TCRbeta CDR3 rearrangement, sequence reads were collapsed and filtered. For each sample, productive Simpson clonality was calculated by taking the square root of Simpson's diversity index across productive rearrangements. TCRdb limited this immuneACCESS table to in-frame rearrangements with V and J called. A share of clones is missing; checked studies link under half to unresolved V genes, and the rest is unexplained. The D gene and trimming were derived from the DNA, and the V and J assignments and clone size from that table. The sample profile shows roughly 300,000 clones; approximately 91% of them were found once. The ten largest clones take up 2.3% of the sample.

The CDR3, cysteine through phenylalanine, is 18 amino acids long. Of all the DNA, just the CDR3 is kept, 54 bases in frame from base 1. Relative to germline, V is missing 7 bases and J is missing 2 bases, with 14 bases of the junction outside any gene match. CDR1 and CDR2 (ENHRY, SYGVKD) derive from the germline V gene. Concerning this clone itself: Its antigen is not yet known. No much larger clone is present one base from it, and per-base qualities are unavailable.

In the prospective study, participants were roughly 18 to 100 years old, resided in 25 or so geographic areas of the United States, and were enrolled through a virtual design. In the prospective study, participants were assigned to cohorts based on the clinical history participants reported in a screening survey and a study questionnaire. Each participant in the prospective study had whole blood, serum and a nasopharyngeal or oropharyngeal swab collected by mobile phlebotomists. Over a roughly two-month period, participants in the prospective study had the option of providing additional blood draws and questionnaires. Before DNA extraction, prospective study blood samples were shipped either frozen or at room temperature.

The sequence was collected from a woman aged 35 to 49 with acute COVID-19. This receptor chain uses TRBV10-3 and TRBJ1-3; 10 nucleotides in the junction match TRBD1. The sample comprised PBMCs or T cells enriched from blood (not recorded which). The CDR3 sequence is CAITPQTPGQGTGNTIYF. In nucleotides, the sequence is TGTGCCATCACCCCTCAAACCCCGGGACAGGGGACTGGAAACACCATATATTTT.